Following are 21 T cell receptor beta chains from one sample sequenced in a study of tissue T cells after allogeneic stem cell transplantation. The protocol was immunoSEQ multiplex PCR, while the TCRdb copy is restricted to in-frame clones and leaves out a portion. This table holds more than 4,000 clones, approximately 49% found once. Specified time point: mouse harvest day 14 after allogeneic transplant. Each mouse received 10^7 T-cell-depleted marrow cells plus 10^6 splenic CD5+ T cells by tail vein. Sequenced: lymph node tissue. Receptors were obtained from a female BALB/c mouse given C57BL/6 T cells with graft-versus-host disease after an allogeneic hematopoietic cell transplant.

About this clone: The gene names given are mouse names. The CDR3 extends 1 residue past the end of the read, so its final part is completed from the germline J gene. V is TRBV13-2 and J is TRBJ2-5, with 7 nucleotides matching TRBD2. This CDR3 comprises 15 residues. Unmatched junction bases numbered 15, after V lost 7 bases and J lost 7 bases. Germline CDR1 reads NNHNN; CDR2 reads SYGAGS (reference sequence). CDR3 sequence: CASSGPRLGEYTQYF. The CDR3 DNA, read in part, is TGTGCCAGCAGTGGCCCTCGTCTGGGGGAATACACCCAGTAC.

The count of this clone is one. Each gene name is a mouse one. The read stops 1 residue short of the end of the CDR3; the missing end is completed from the germline J gene. The genes are TRBV20 and TRBJ1-1, with D tentatively TRBD1 (5 bases). Germline V gives CDR1 GFQATS, CDR2 STVNSAI. Trimming pared 2 bases from V and 3 bases from J, leaving 10 bases between. The CDR3 contains 13 residues. The CDR3: CGARRDGDTEVFF. The part of the CDR3 DNA that was read is TGTGGTGCTAGGCGGGACGGGGACACAGAAGTCTTC.

Regarding this clone: Gene names and germline match the mouse. The read ends 1 residue shy of where the CDR3 ends; the end is completed using the germline J gene. This chain connects TRBV16 to TRBJ1-1; 10 nucleotides agree with TRBD1. Per the germline V gene, CDR1 is SGHSA and CDR2 is FRNQAP. There are 15 residues in the CDR3. Trimming took 3 bases from V and 0 from J; bases not matched to a gene: 1. Partial CDR3 DNA: TGTGCAAGCAGCTTGACAGGGGGCGCAAACACAGAAGTCTTC. Encoded protein: CASSLTGGANTEVF. The full CDR3 is CASSLTGGANTEVFF.

In its sample, this clone was seen a few times. The gene names here belong to mouse. The sequence runs out 1 residue before the end of the CDR3; the remainder is reconstructed from the germline J gene. V gene TRBV23 combines with J gene TRBJ2-7; TRBD2, the D gene given by the table, was not confirmed from the DNA. Germline loops: CDR1 KGHTA, CDR2 FQNQQP. The CDR3 sequence is 13 residues long. The CDR3 bases that were read are TGCTCCAGCAGACGGACTGGGGTTTATGAACAGTAC. It codes for CSSRRTGVYEQY. Given in full, the CDR3 is CSSRRTGVYEQYF.

As to this clone: Mouse names are used for the genes. The CDR3 is cut off 1 residue early in the read; its end comes from the germline J gene. The chain recombines TRBV26 with TRBJ2-5; 9 bases line up with TRBD1. Germline values: CDR1 KGHPV, CDR2 FQNQEV (reference sequence). CDR3 length: 13 residues. Trimming at V came to 5 bases and at J to 6 bases, leaving 3 bases not matched to a gene. The CDR3: CASSAGQGDTQYF. The part of the CDR3 DNA that was read is TGTGCCAGCAGTGCGGGACAGGGTGACACCCAGTAC.

In the case of this clone: The gene names given are mouse names. The missing CDR3 end, 1 residue past where the read stops, is filled in from the germline J gene. V and J are TRBV3 and TRBJ1-1; a weak D match, TRBD1 (6 bases). Germline values: CDR1 SNHLY, CDR2 FYNGKV (reference sequence). CDR3 length: 13 amino acids. V was shortened by 8 bases and J by 0 bases, with 10 bases between the two germline ends. The CDR3 spells CASLGGPNTEVFF. The part of the CDR3 DNA that was read is TGTGCCAGCTTGGGGGGGCCAAACACAGAAGTCTTC.

This clone was detected a few times. Mouse germline and gene names are used. Read sequence stops 1 residue before the CDR3 end, and the germline J gene provides the missing end. This sequence joins TRBV13-2 and TRBJ2-7; TRBD2 matches at 11 bases. Trimming took 3 bases from V and 4 from J; bases not matched to a gene: 6. CDR3 size: 15 residues. In germline, CDR1 is NNHNN, CDR2 SYGAGS (reference sequence). The CDR3 bases that were read are TGTGCCAGCGGTGTCAAGACTGGGGGGGTTTATGAACAGTAC. Translation gives CASGVKTGGVYEQY. The CDR3 in full is CASGVKTGGVYEQYF.

As for this clone: The genes and germline here are from mouse. The observed sequence ends 1 residue before the CDR3 terminus, with the missing tail filled in from the germline J gene. The V call is TRBV15, the J call TRBJ2-7; 8 nucleotides match TRBD2. Trimming removed 5 bases from V and 7 bases from J; junction bases left unmatched: 7. Germline CDR1 reads SGHND; CDR2 reads FRSKSL. This CDR3 has 13 residues. The sequenced CDR3 bases are TGTGCCAGCAGTCCGACTGGGGTGGGGGAACAGTAC. Amino acid sequence: CASSPTGVGEQY. In full, the CDR3 is CASSPTGVGEQYF.

As regards this clone: The gene symbols are mouse symbols. The read gets to within 1 residue of the CDR3 end, and the germline J gene fills in the rest. This sequence joins TRBV12-2 and TRBJ1-1; the match to TRBD1 covers 9 bases. This CDR3 comprises 15 residues. J gave up 6 bases and V 0 bases, and 7 bases lay outside the gene matches. Germline assignment: CDR1 SGHLS and CDR2 HYDKME. The covered CDR3 bases are TGTGCCAGCTCTCTCGCCCGGGACAGGGTTTCAGAAGTCTTC. The encoded protein is CASSLARDRVSEVF. The full CDR3 sequence reads CASSLARDRVSEVFF.

Concerning this clone: Each gene name is a mouse one. Read sequence stops 1 residue before the CDR3 end, and the germline J gene provides the missing end. V gene TRBV12-1 combines with J gene TRBJ2-2; D remains unclear. This CDR3 comprises 15 residues. V was shortened by 0 bases and J by 0 bases, with 7 bases between the two germline ends. The germline gives CDR1 SGHSN, CDR2 HYEKVE. CDR3 DNA (partial): TGTGCCAGCTCTCTCGACGGGCCAAACACCGGGCAGCTCTAC. Its translation is CASSLDGPNTGQLY. Given in full, the CDR3 is CASSLDGPNTGQLYF. The whole variable domain, filled in from reference TRBV12-1 and TRBJ2-2, reads DSGVVQSPRHIIKEKGGRSVLTCIPISGHSNVVWYQQTLGKELKFLIQHYEKVERDKGFLPSRFSVQQFDDYHSEMNMSALELEDSAMYFCASSLDGPNTGQLYFGEGSKLTVL.

A remark on this clone: Any gene name here is a mouse gene name. The read terminates 1 residue before the CDR3 end, so the remaining end is supplied by the germline J gene. The rearrangement joins TRBV13-3 to TRBJ1-3; the D gene is possibly TRBD1 (6 bases). Germline CDR1 and CDR2: NNHDY and SYVADS. The CDR3 runs 16 residues. Trimming took 2 bases from V and 0 from J, leaving 12 bases between them. The CDR3 DNA, read in part, is TGTGCCAGCAGTGAGGCCCAGGGGTCTTCTGGAAATACGCTCTAT. It translates to CASSEAQGSSGNTLY. The CDR3 in its entirety is CASSEAQGSSGNTLYF.

By frequency in the sample, this clone is medium-sized. The germline and genes are mouse ones. With the read ending 1 residue before the CDR3 end, the germline J gene is used to fill in that end. The chain employs TRBV5 and TRBJ2-7; the match to TRBD2 covers 12 bases. J was trimmed by 7 bases and V by 5 bases; bases with no gene match: 6. CDR1 and CDR2 from the germline V gene are LGHNA and YNLKQL (reference sequence). The CDR3 has 14 residues. The covered CDR3 bases are TGTGCCAGCAGCGGCCGGGACTGGGGGGAGGAACAGTAC. This sequence encodes CASSGRDWGEEQY. The whole CDR3 region reads CASSGRDWGEEQYF.

On this clone: Mouse germline and gene names are used. CDR3: CASSLYQGDAEQFF. CDR3 bases read: TGTGCCAGCAGTCTGTATCAGGGCGATGCTGAGCAGTTC. The chain has TRBV26 and TRBJ2-1; tentatively, D is TRBD1 (5 bases). The missing CDR3 end, 1 residue past where the read stops, is filled in from the germline J gene. Germline assignment: CDR1 KGHPV and CDR2 FQNQEV (reference sequence). V shed 1 base and J shed 5 bases, with 9 bases lying between them. This CDR3 comprises 14 residues.

On this clone itself: Gene names are mouse gene names. The CDR3 end lies 1 residue beyond the end of the read and is filled in from the germline J gene. The V and J genes are TRBV19 and TRBJ2-4, with unresolved D. Between the trimmed V and J ends, which lost 2 bases and 5 bases, there was a span of 9 bases. Looked up from germline, CDR1 is FNHDT and CDR2 is SITEND (reference sequence). The CDR3 consists of 13 residues. The sequenced part of the CDR3 DNA is TGTGCCAGCAGTATGGGGTCCCCAAACACCTTGTAC. Its protein is CASSMGSPNTLY. The entire CDR3 is CASSMGSPNTLYF.

There are a few counts of this clone. Genes and germline are mouse. The read terminates 1 residue ahead of where the CDR3 ends, so the germline J gene completes it. J is TRBJ1-1 and V is TRBV13-2, with D hard to call. Trimming removed 0 bases from V and 4 bases from J, with 10 bases in between. Germline V gene sequence: CDR1 NNHNN, CDR2 SYGAGS (reference sequence). The CDR3 sequence is 14 residues long. The CDR3 bases that were read are TGTGCCAGCGGTGATGCCCAGGCGGGCACAGAAGTCTTC. Residues: CASGDAQAGTEVF. The entire CDR3 sequence reads CASGDAQAGTEVFF.

About this clone itself: Any gene name here is a mouse gene name. The CDR3 end is not reached by the read, which stops 1 residue before it; the germline J gene fills it in. The V gene is TRBV12-2, the J gene TRBJ2-3, with TRBD1 as a possible D gene (5 bases). The germline V gene has CDR1 SGHLS and CDR2 HYDKME. The CDR3 is 14 residues long. Trimming stripped 1 base from V and 2 bases from J, with 9 bases between. The covered CDR3 bases are TGTGCCAGCTCTCTTAACAGGTATGCAGAAACGCTGTAT. Its protein product is CASSLNRYAETLY. The whole CDR3 protein is CASSLNRYAETLYF.

A remark on this clone: Gene names denote mouse genes. The CDR3 end is not reached by the read, which stops 1 residue before it; the germline J gene fills it in. The gene calls are TRBV31 and TRBJ1-2, with TRBD1 identical over 7 bases. The ends lost 1 base at V and 2 bases at J; junction bases unmatched: 7. Germline V gives CDR1 GKSSPN, CDR2 SITVG. The CDR3 consists of 15 residues. The CDR3: CAWSRDSGPNSDYTF. The CDR3 DNA, read in part, is TGTGCCTGGAGTCGGGACAGCGGGCCGAACTCCGACTACACC.

Concerning this clone itself: The genes and germline here are from mouse. The read comes to an end 1 residue before the CDR3 does, leaving the germline J gene to fill in the end. V and J are TRBV15 and TRBJ2-1; maybe TRBD1 (5 bases). The CDR3 is made up of 13 amino acids. V lost 3 bases, J lost 3 bases, and 6 bases lay in between. CDR1 is SGHND, CDR2 FRSKSL, per germline. CDR3 DNA (partial): TGTGCCAGCAGTTTCCAGGGCTATGCTGAGCAGTTC. Protein product: CASSFQGYAEQF. The whole CDR3 protein reads CASSFQGYAEQFF.

This clone was recorded a few times. Here the gene names and germline are mouse. With the read ending 1 residue before the CDR3 end, the germline J gene is used to fill in that end. The V call is TRBV24, the J call TRBJ2-7, with D maybe TRBD1 (6 bases). This CDR3 has 11 residues. Germline lookup yields CDR1 KGHTA and CDR2 FRNEEI. Trimming stripped 4 bases from V and 6 bases from J, with 7 bases between. The sequenced CDR3 bases are TGTGCCAGCAGTCGGGACATTGAACAGTAC. This encodes CASSRDIEQY. The CDR3, in full, reads CASSRDIEQYF.

This clone was counted between two and nine times. The gene names given are mouse names. The CDR3 end falls 1 residue outside the read, so it is completed with the germline J gene. This chain connects TRBV15 to TRBJ1-1; no firm D call. The germline CDR1 and CDR2 sequences are SGHND and FRSKSL. There are 12 residues in the CDR3. Trimming cost V 6 bases and J 1 base, with 6 bases left between them. The CDR3 spells CASRRQNTEVFF. The part of the CDR3 DNA that was read is TGTGCCAGCAGGCGACAAAACACAGAAGTCTTC.

To note about this clone: Gene names are the mouse ones. The CDR3 end falls 1 residue outside the read, so it is completed with the germline J gene. The rearrangement joins TRBV31 to TRBJ1-5; D not certain. Germline assignment: CDR1 GKSSPN and CDR2 SITVG. CDR3 length equals 11 residues. The ends were cut back, 3 bases at V and 3 bases at J, with 3 bases in the middle. Incomplete CDR3 DNA: TGTGCCTGGAGCTTCAACCAGGCTCCGCTT. Translating gives CAWSFNQAPL. The whole CDR3 reads CAWSFNQAPLF.